This entry concerns a single TCR beta chain. Its antigen is not identified. The data stem from a study of long-term antiretroviral therapy in people with HIV. Study outcomes and limitations: HIV repertoires showed narrower CDR3 length ranges than controls. Clonotypes expanded prior to ART showed repertoire dominance at all sampled time points.

The CDR3 is 13 residues long. Trimming pared 7 bases from V and 2 bases from J, leaving 11 bases between. The germline V gene has CDR1 LNHDA and CDR2 SQIVND (reference sequence). Each donor had at least one pre-ART and at least two post-ART PBMC samples. With survey level as its setting, the immunoSEQ assay was v3.0. The target of sequencing was about 35,000-50,000 T-cell genomes per sample. Method: immunoSEQ multiplex PCR; TCRdb's copy keeps in-frame clones and lacks some. The profile shows about 16,000 clones, about 85% of them singletons. The sample in question was unsorted PBMCs, obtained 0.5 years after starting antiretroviral therapy. The rearrangement uses TRBV19 and TRBJ2-5; D might be TRBD2 (5 bases). The receptor's source is a woman aged 35 to 49 with HIV. CDR3 nucleotides: TGTGCCAGTAACGACCCGGGGCAAGAGACCCAGTACTTC. It translates to CASNDPGQETQYF.